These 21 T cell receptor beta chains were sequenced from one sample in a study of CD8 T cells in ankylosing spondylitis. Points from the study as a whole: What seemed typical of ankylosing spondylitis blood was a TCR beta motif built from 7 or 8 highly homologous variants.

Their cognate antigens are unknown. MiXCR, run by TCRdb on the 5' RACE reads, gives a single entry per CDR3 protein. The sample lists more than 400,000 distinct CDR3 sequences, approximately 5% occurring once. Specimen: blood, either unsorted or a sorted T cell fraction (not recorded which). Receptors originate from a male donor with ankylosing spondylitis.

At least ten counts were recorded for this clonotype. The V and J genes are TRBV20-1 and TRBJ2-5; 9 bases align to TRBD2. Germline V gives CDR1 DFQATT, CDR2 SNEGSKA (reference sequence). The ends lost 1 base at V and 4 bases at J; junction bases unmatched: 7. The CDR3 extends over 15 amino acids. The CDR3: CSARVGGRARETQYF. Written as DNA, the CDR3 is TGCAGTGCTAGAGTAGGCGGGAGGGCCCGAGAGACCCAGTACTTC.

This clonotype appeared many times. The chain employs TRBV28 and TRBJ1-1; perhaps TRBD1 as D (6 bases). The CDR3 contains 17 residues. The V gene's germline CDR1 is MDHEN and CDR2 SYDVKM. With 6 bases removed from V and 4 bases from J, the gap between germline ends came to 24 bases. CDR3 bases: TGTGCCAGCAGCCCACGCCGGTTCGGGGGAGGGGGCACTGAAGCTTTCTTT. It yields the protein CASSPRRFGGGGTEAFF.

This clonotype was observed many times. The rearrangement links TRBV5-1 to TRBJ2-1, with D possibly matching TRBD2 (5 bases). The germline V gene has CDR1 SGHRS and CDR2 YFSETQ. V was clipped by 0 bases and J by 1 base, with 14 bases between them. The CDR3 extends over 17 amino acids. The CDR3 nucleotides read TGCGCCAGCAGCTTGGGCCCACGCGGGCCGTCCTACAATGAGCAGTTCTTC. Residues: CASSLGPRGPSYNEQFF.

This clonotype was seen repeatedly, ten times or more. DNA of the CDR3: TGTGCCAGCAGCTTAGACCGGGGCGATCCTCAGTACTTC. Translated, it gives CASSLDRGDPQYF. The chain is built from TRBV7-2 and TRBJ2-4, with D perhaps being TRBD1 or TRBD2 (5 bases each). The germline CDR1 and CDR2 sequences are SGHTA and FQGNSA. The CDR3 has 13 residues. V was pared by 1 base and J by 12 bases, with 13 bases between.

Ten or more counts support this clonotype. CDR3 coding DNA: TGTGCCAGCAGCAAATCAGGGCGAACAGATACGCAGTATTTT. This codes for CASSKSGRTDTQYF. The chain recombines TRBV7-6 with TRBJ2-3, with a possible D match to TRBD1 (5 bases). Per the germline V gene, CDR1 is SGHVS and CDR2 is FNYEAQ. V was trimmed by 5 bases and J by 3 bases, leaving 12 bases between them. This CDR3 is built from 14 residues. Variable domain in full (rest from reference TRBV7-6 and TRBJ2-3): GAGVSQSPRYKVTKRGQDVALRCDPISGHVSLYWYRQALGQGPEFLTYFNYEAQQDKSGLPNDRFSAERPEGSISTLTIQRTEQRDSAMYRCASSKSGRTDTQYFGPGTRLTVL.

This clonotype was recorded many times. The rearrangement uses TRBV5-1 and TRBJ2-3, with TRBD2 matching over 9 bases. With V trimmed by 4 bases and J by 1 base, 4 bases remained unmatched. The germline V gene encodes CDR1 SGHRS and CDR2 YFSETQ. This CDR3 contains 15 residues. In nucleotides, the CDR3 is TGCGCCAGCAGCATGAGACTAGCGGGCACAGATACGCAGTATTTT. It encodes CASSMRLAGTDTQYF.

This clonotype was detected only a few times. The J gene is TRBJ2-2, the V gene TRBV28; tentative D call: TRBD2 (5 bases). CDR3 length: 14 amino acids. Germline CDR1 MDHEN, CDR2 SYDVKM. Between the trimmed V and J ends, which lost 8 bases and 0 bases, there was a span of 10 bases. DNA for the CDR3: TGTGCCAGCGATGGAGGCCCGAACACCGGGGAGCTGTTTTTT. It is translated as CASDGGPNTGELFF.

The CDR3 nucleotides read TGTGCCAGCAGTGATGGTGGGGGCGCGGGAGATACGCAGTATTTT. It codes for CASSDGGGAGDTQYF. This chain joins TRBV6-1 and TRBJ2-3; possibly TRBD1 for D (6 bases). Germline CDR1 is MNHNS and CDR2 is SASEGT. The length of the CDR3 is 15 residues. The V end was cut by 3 bases, the J end by 5 bases, with 15 bases between.

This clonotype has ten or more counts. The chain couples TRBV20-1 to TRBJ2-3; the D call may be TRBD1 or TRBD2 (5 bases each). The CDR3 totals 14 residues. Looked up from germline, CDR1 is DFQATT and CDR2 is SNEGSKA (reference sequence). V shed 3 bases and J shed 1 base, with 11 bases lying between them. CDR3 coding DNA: TGCAGTGCTAGGTACCCGGGGCGCACAGATACGCAGTATTTT. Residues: CSARYPGRTDTQYF.

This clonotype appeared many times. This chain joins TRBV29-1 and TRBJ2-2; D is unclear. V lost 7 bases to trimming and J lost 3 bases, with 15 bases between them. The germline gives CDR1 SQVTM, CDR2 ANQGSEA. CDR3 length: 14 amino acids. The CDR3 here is CSAQVTHDTGELFF. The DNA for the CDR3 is TGCAGCGCCCAGGTGACTCACGACACCGGGGAGCTGTTTTTT.

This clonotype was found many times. DNA of the CDR3: TGTGCCAGCAGTAAGGCCTACCTCCAAGAGACCCAGTACTTC. It yields the protein CASSKAYLQETQYF. This sequence joins TRBV28 and TRBJ2-5; no clear D. This CDR3 has 14 amino acids. Germline assignment: CDR1 MDHEN and CDR2 SYDVKM. Trimming stripped 5 bases from V and 1 base from J, with 11 bases between.

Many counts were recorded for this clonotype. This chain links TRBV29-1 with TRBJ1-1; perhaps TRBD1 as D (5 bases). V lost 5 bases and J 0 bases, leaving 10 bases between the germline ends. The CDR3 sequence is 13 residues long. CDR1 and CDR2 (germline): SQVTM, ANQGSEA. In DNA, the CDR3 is TGCAGCGTTTCCAGGGTGGTGAACACTGAAGCTTTCTTT. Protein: CSVSRVVNTEAFF.

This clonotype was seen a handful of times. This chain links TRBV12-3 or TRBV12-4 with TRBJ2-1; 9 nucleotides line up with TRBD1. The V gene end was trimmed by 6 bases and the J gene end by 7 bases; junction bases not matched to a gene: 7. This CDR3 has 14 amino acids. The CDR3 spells CASRTGQGSNEQFF. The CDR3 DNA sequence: TGTGCCAGCAGGACTGGACAGGGGAGTAATGAGCAGTTCTTC.

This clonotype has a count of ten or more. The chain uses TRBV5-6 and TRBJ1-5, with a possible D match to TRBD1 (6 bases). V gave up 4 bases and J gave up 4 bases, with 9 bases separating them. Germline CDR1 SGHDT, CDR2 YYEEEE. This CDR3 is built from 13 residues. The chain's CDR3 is CASSADRNQPQHF. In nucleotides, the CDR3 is TGTGCCAGCAGCGCCGACAGGAATCAGCCCCAGCATTTT.

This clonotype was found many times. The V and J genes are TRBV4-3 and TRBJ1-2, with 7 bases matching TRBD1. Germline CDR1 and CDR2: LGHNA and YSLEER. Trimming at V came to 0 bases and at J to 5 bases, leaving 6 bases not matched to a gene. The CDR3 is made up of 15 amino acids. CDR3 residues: CASSQDGQGVYGYTF. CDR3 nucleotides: TGCGCCAGCAGCCAAGATGGGCAGGGGGTGTATGGCTACACCTTC.

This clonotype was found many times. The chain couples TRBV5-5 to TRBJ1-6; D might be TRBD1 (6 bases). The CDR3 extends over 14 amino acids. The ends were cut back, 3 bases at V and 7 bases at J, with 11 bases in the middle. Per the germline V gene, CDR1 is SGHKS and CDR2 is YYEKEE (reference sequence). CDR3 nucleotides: TGTGCCAGCAGCTATACAGGGTCGAATTCACCCCTCCACTTT. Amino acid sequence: CASSYTGSNSPLHF.

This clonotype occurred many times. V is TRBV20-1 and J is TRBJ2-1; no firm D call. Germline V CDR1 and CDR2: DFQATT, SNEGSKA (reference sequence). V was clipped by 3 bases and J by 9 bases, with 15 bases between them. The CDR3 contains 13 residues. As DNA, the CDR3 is TGCAGTGCTAGGGGTTGGGTTCTAGGTGAGCAGTTCTTC. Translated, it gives CSARGWVLGEQFF.

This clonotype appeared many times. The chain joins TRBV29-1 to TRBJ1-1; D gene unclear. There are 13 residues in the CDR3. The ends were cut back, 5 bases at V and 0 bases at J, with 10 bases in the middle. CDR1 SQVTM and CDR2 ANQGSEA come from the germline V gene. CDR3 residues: CSVLSGLNTEAFF. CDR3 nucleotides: TGCAGCGTTTTAAGCGGATTGAACACTGAAGCTTTCTTT.

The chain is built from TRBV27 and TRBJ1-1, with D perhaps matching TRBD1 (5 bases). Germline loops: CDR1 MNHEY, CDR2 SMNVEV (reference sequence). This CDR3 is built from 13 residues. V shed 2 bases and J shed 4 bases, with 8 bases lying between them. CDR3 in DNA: TGTGCCAGCAGTTTACCAGGGAGCACTGAAGCTTTCTTT. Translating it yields CASSLPGSTEAFF.

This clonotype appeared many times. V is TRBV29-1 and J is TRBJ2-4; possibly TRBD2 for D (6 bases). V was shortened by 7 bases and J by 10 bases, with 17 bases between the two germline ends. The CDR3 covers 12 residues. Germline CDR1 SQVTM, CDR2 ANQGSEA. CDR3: CSGGDSEYIQYF. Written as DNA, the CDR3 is TGCAGCGGGGGGGACTCCGAGTATATTCAGTACTTC.

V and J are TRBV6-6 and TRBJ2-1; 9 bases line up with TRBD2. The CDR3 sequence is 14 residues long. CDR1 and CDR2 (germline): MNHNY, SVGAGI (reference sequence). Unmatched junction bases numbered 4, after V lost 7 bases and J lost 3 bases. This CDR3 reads CASKGGGDYNEQFF. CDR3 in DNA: TGTGCCAGCAAGGGCGGGGGGGACTACAATGAGCAGTTCTTC.